Shown below are 32 T cell receptor beta chains from a single sample sequenced in a study of shared clonotypes between healthy human individuals. The method was immunoSEQ multiplex PCR; TCRdb's version includes in-frame clones alone and lacks a portion of them. The data contain around 480,000 clones, about 80% of them singletons. The sequenced material came from PBMCs. Source of these receptors: a woman in her thirties or forties in good health. Some clones in this sample may be carry-over from other donors' samples.

Note on this clone: At one boundary the junction diverges from the germline segment, which might be a read error. The rearrangement links TRBV28 to TRBJ2-3; the match to TRBD1 covers 10 bases. This CDR3 is built from 19 residues. Germline loops: CDR1 MDHEN, CDR2 SYDVKM. The CDR3 reads CASALNPGQGLPSTDTQYF. In DNA, the CDR3 is TGTGCCAGCGCTTTAAACCCGGGACAGGGGTTACCTAGCACGGATACGCAGTATTTT.

The chain combines TRBV4-2 with TRBJ1-4, with 7 bases identical to TRBD1. The germline V gene has CDR1 LGHNA and CDR2 YNFKEQ. The CDR3 loop spans 16 amino acids. The V and J ends lost 0 bases and 7 bases, in that order; junction bases with no gene match: 8. CDR3 nucleotide sequence: TGTGCCAGCAGCCAAGATCCAACAGGGGAGAGTGAAAAACTGTTTTTT. It encodes CASSQDPTGESEKLFF.

V usage is TRBV27 and J usage is TRBJ2-7; D perhaps matches TRBD1 (5 bases). V shed 8 bases and J shed 2 bases, with 13 bases lying between them. In germline, CDR1 is MNHEY, CDR2 SMNVEV (reference sequence). This CDR3 has 13 amino acids. The CDR3 DNA reads TGTGCCAGCTCCTCGTGGGGCCCCTACGAGCAGTACTTC. Translating it yields CASSSWGPYEQYF.

The chain couples TRBV4-2 to TRBJ2-7; D not resolved. Per germline, CDR1 LGHNA and CDR2 YNFKEQ. CDR3 length equals 12 residues. Trimming took 5 bases from V and 2 from J, leaving 7 bases between them. CDR3 nucleotide sequence: TGTGCCAGCAGCAGGACCCCCTACGAGCAGTACTTC. Translating gives CASSRTPYEQYF.

The rearrangement uses TRBV30 and TRBJ2-7; the D is unclear. Trimming stripped 4 bases from V and 1 base from J, with 11 bases between. The CDR3 has 13 residues. The germline V gene has CDR1 GTSNPN and CDR2 SVGIG (reference sequence). CDR3 DNA sequence: TGTGCCTGGAACCTCGAGAGATCCTACGAGCAGTACTTC. Its protein is CAWNLERSYEQYF.

The CDR3 coding sequence is TGTGCCAGCAGTGATCGCCCCGGCCCGCAGTTCTTC. Its translation: CASSDRPGPQFF. The V gene is TRBV6-1, the J gene TRBJ2-1; D ambiguous. The CDR3 is 12 residues long. Deletions cut 3 bases from V and 12 bases from J, with 12 bases between. Germline V gene lookup returns CDR1 MNHNS and CDR2 SASEGT.

The chain is built from TRBV10-3 and TRBJ2-3; 13 nucleotides align to TRBD2. V lost 6 bases, J lost 2 bases, and 2 bases stayed unmatched. The length of the CDR3 is 15 residues. Germline loops: CDR1 ENHRY, CDR2 SYGVKD. CDR3 bases: TGTGCCATCAGGGGGACTAGCGGGAACACAGATACGCAGTATTTT. Translation: CAIRGTSGNTDTQYF.

Remarks on this clone: At one boundary the junction diverges from the germline segment, which might be a read error. The V call is TRBV5-3, the J call TRBJ2-5; TRBD2 might be the D (5 bases). TRBV5-3 is labeled an ORF, and its function is uncertain. This CDR3 has 15 amino acids. In nucleotides, the CDR3 is TGTGCCAGCAGCTTGGCCAAAGGGAGTCGGGAGACCCAGTACTTC. Translation: CASSLAKGSRETQYF.

This chain uses TRBV28 with TRBJ2-3; D may be TRBD1 (7 bases). Trimming took off 4 bases at V and 5 bases at J, with 10 bases between the two ends. Germline CDR1 reads MDHEN; CDR2 reads SYDVKM. The CDR3 runs 13 residues. The chain's CDR3 is CASSSGDRDTQYF. In nucleotides, the CDR3 is TGTGCCAGCAGTTCGGGGGACAGAGATACGCAGTATTTT.

Many counts were recorded for this clone. Different DNA sequences within this sample yield the same CDR3. This rearrangement joins TRBV28 to TRBJ1-1; D is perhaps TRBD1 (6 bases). CDR3 length equals 14 residues. The V gene lost 10 bases and the J gene lost 2 bases, with 17 bases spanning the gap. CDR1 and CDR2 (germline): MDHEN, SYDVKM. CDR3 in DNA: TGTGCCACCATTGTTGGGGGACATAACACTGAAGCTTTCTTT. It encodes CATIVGGHNTEAFF.

This rearrangement joins TRBV7-8 to TRBJ2-2, with TRBD1 matching over 7 bases. V trimming: 4 bases; J trimming: 6 bases; junction bases outside the gene matches: 8. Germline lookup yields CDR1 SGHVS and CDR2 FQNEAQ. CDR3 length: 15 amino acids. For the CDR3, the DNA is TGTGCCAGCAGCTGGGGCCAGGGGGTGTCCGGGGAGCTGTTTTTT. This translates into CASSWGQGVSGELFF.

This clone was found a few times. This chain joins TRBV30 and TRBJ1-6; D not resolved. Trimming pared 0 bases from V and 6 bases from J, leaving 6 bases between. Per the germline V gene, CDR1 is GTSNPN and CDR2 is SVGIG (reference sequence). The CDR3 totals 13 residues. The CDR3 here is CAWSVAPNSPLHF. DNA for the CDR3: TGTGCCTGGAGTGTAGCCCCTAATTCACCCCTCCACTTT.

V usage is TRBV28 and J usage is TRBJ2-3; no definite D call. Germline V gene data show CDR1 as MDHEN and CDR2 as SYDVKM. V was clipped by 5 bases and J by 7 bases, with 16 bases between them. The CDR3 sequence is 14 residues long. Here the CDR3 reads CASSQLGSRYTQYF. CDR3 coding DNA: TGTGCCAGCAGTCAACTGGGTAGCAGGTATACGCAGTATTTT.

This chain uses TRBV29-1 with TRBJ2-2; D is ambiguous. This CDR3 is built from 11 residues. Trimming removed 7 bases at V and 3 bases at J, with 6 bases between. CDR1 and CDR2 from the germline V gene are SQVTM and ANQGSEA. CDR3 bases: TGCAGCGGCGGTCACACCGGGGAGCTGTTTTTT. Residues: CSGGHTGELFF.

This chain links TRBV2 with TRBJ1-1, with D perhaps TRBD1 (5 bases). V was cut by 7 bases and J by 1 base, with 16 bases left in between. The CDR3 consists of 15 residues. CDR1 is SNHLY, CDR2 FYNNEI, per germline. The CDR3 here is CASNVLGGENTEAFF. The CDR3 DNA is TGTGCCAGCAACGTTCTCGGGGGGGAGAACACTGAAGCTTTCTTT.

The V gene is TRBV7-9, the J gene TRBJ2-5, with 9 bases aligning to TRBD2. V shed 8 bases and J 5 bases; nucleotides not matched to a gene: 9. Per the germline V gene, CDR1 is SEHNR and CDR2 is FQNEAQ (reference sequence). The CDR3 runs 14 residues. CDR3 residues: CASGRAGGEETQYF. The DNA for the CDR3 is TGTGCCAGCGGACGGGCGGGAGGGGAGGAGACCCAGTACTTC.

This chain uses TRBV6-5 with TRBJ1-2; 10 positions agree with TRBD1. The germline gives CDR1 MNHEY, CDR2 SVGAGI. The V gene end was trimmed by 6 bases and the J gene end by 7 bases; junction bases not matched to a gene: 11. The CDR3 is 15 amino acids. The CDR3 DNA follows: TGTGCCAGCAGCCCCCGGGGACAGGGGTGGAGTGGCTACACCTTC. Its protein product is CASSPRGQGWSGYTF.

V usage is TRBV4-1 and J usage is TRBJ2-1; no clear D. In germline, CDR1 is MGHRA, CDR2 YSYEKL. V lost 1 base, J lost 11 bases, and 18 bases lay in between. This CDR3 has 15 residues. In nucleotides, the CDR3 is TGCGCCAGCAGCCAAGGGATCAATGAAGTGGTAAAGCAGTTCTTC. Its translation: CASSQGINEVVKQFF.

To note about this clone: The same CDR3 also results from other DNA sequences found in this sample. The chain carries TRBV5-1 and TRBJ2-7; D is undetermined. V was shortened by 4 bases and J by 2 bases, with 10 bases between the two germline ends. Per germline, CDR1 SGHRS and CDR2 YFSETQ. The CDR3 is 13 amino acids. DNA for the CDR3: TGCGCCAGCAGCCTTGAAAGGGCCTACGAGCAGTACTTC. Translated: CASSLERAYEQYF.

The rearrangement uses TRBV7-9 and TRBJ1-1; 7 bases align to TRBD1. The CDR3 has 14 residues. The V and J ends lost 7 bases and 4 bases, in that order; junction bases with no gene match: 9. Germline CDR1 reads SEHNR; CDR2 reads FQNEAQ (reference sequence). The CDR3 nucleotides are TGTGCCAGCACTCCTCCAGGGGGTGGCACTGAAGCTTTCTTT. Translated: CASTPPGGGTEAFF.

The genes are TRBV5-6 and TRBJ2-7; tentative D call: TRBD1 (6 bases). Germline CDR1 is SGHDT and CDR2 is YYEEEE. With 4 bases removed from V and 0 bases from J, the gap between germline ends came to 14 bases. The CDR3 sequence is 15 residues long. As DNA, the CDR3 is TGTGCCAGCAGCCGCTTAGTAGGGGGCTCCTACGAGCAGTACTTC. Encoded protein: CASSRLVGGSYEQYF.

The chain carries TRBV28 and TRBJ1-6, with D perhaps TRBD1 (6 bases). Germline V gives CDR1 MDHEN, CDR2 SYDVKM. The germline V and J ends were trimmed by 7 bases and 7 bases, with 11 bases remaining between them. This CDR3 is 13 amino acids long. The chain's CDR3 is CASTQGGNSPLHF. CDR3 DNA: TGTGCCAGCACACAGGGTGGGAATTCACCCCTCCACTTT.

This clone was observed a handful of times. This chain links TRBV14 with TRBJ1-1, with a weak D call TRBD1 (5 bases). In germline, CDR1 is SGHDN, CDR2 FVKESK. The CDR3 runs to 14 residues. Trimming cost V 3 bases and J 10 bases, with 18 bases left between them. CDR3: CASSQLEDGRGAFF. Written as DNA, the CDR3 is TGTGCCAGCAGCCAGCTCGAGGACGGGAGGGGAGCTTTCTTT.

In this sample, this clone turned up many times. This chain joins TRBV6-4 and TRBJ2-6, with 7 nucleotides matching TRBD1. The V gene end was trimmed by 6 bases and the J gene end by 0 bases; junction bases not matched to a gene: 5. The CDR3 loop spans 16 amino acids. CDR1 is MRHNA, CDR2 SNTAGT, per germline. The CDR3 DNA sequence: TGTGCCAGCAGCCGGGACAGTAGCTCTGGGGCCAACGTCCTGACTTTC. It translates to CASSRDSSSGANVLTF.

This clone was detected ten times or more. The V call is TRBV5-1, the J call TRBJ1-2; D perhaps matches TRBD1 (5 bases). The CDR3 has 15 residues. CDR1 SGHRS and CDR2 YFSETQ come from the germline V gene. The germline V and J ends were trimmed by 1 base and 0 bases, with 10 bases remaining between them. CDR3 DNA sequence: TGCGCCAGCAGCTTGCGAAGGGGATCTAACTATGGCTACACCTTC. Translation gives CASSLRRGSNYGYTF. The whole variable domain, remainder taken from reference TRBV5-1 and TRBJ1-2, is KAGVTQTPRYLIKTRGQQVTLSCSPISGHRSVSWYQQTPGQGLQFLFEYFSETQRNKGNFPGRFSGRQFSNSRSEMNVSTLELGDSALYLCASSLRRGSNYGYTFGSGTRLTVV.

This clone was picked up many times. The chain links TRBV7-2 to TRBJ2-1; perhaps TRBD2 as D (5 bases). The V and J ends lost 5 bases and 2 bases respectively, with 10 bases between them. Looked up from germline, CDR1 is SGHTA and CDR2 is FQGNSA. The CDR3 runs to 14 residues. The CDR3 DNA is TGTGCCAGCAGCACACGAGGGCCCTACAATGAGCAGTTCTTC. Protein sequence: CASSTRGPYNEQFF.

The chain carries TRBV30 and TRBJ1-2, with D unresolved. CDR1 and CDR2 from the germline V gene are GTSNPN and SVGIG (reference sequence). The CDR3 has 12 amino acids. The germline V and J ends were trimmed by 3 bases and 8 bases, with 13 bases remaining between them. In DNA, the CDR3 is TGTGCCTGGAGAGTTAACCTCTTGGGCTACACCTTC. Its protein is CAWRVNLLGYTF.

This clone was counted a single time. The chain employs TRBV5-4 and TRBJ2-1; 7 bases map to TRBD2. The CDR3 sequence is 15 residues long. Germline trimming cut 4 bases from V and 2 bases from J; bases unmatched to any gene: 6. Germline assignment: CDR1 SGHNT and CDR2 YYREEE (reference sequence). CDR3 nucleotide sequence: TGTGCCAGCAGCCCTTTACGGGGGGCCTACAATGAGCAGTTCTTC. Residues: CASSPLRGAYNEQFF.

This clone has just a few counts. The J gene is TRBJ2-2, the V gene TRBV5-1; maybe TRBD1 (6 bases). The CDR3 covers 14 residues. Deletions cut 6 bases from V and 2 bases from J, with 11 bases between. Germline CDR1 and CDR2: SGHRS and YFSETQ. CDR3 protein: CASKGQTNTGELFF. CDR3 DNA: TGCGCCAGCAAAGGACAGACCAACACCGGGGAGCTGTTTTTT.

The rearrangement links TRBV28 to TRBJ2-7; 10 bases are a match to TRBD1. CDR1 is MDHEN, CDR2 SYDVKM, per germline. The CDR3 loop spans 15 amino acids. V shed 6 bases and J 4 bases; nucleotides not matched to a gene: 9. The CDR3 DNA follows: TGTGCCAGCAGGACAGGGGGCACAGGGGGATACGAGCAGTACTTC. Encoded protein: CASRTGGTGGYEQYF.

The V call is TRBV7-9, the J call TRBJ1-3, with a tentative D call TRBD1 (5 bases). Germline values: CDR1 SEHNR, CDR2 FQNEAQ (reference sequence). Trimming stripped 5 bases from V and 6 bases from J, with 20 bases between. The CDR3 extends over 16 amino acids. The CDR3 nucleotides are TGTGCCAGCAGCAGCAGGGTATCCCCCGTCGAAAACACCATATATTTT. It is translated as CASSSRVSPVENTIYF.

The rearrangement joins TRBV27 to TRBJ1-5; TRBD1 matches at 7 bases. The CDR3 extends over 12 amino acids. The ends lost 9 bases at V and 1 base at J; junction bases unmatched: 0. CDR1 and CDR2 from the germline V gene are MNHEY and SMNVEV (reference sequence). The CDR3 DNA is TGTGCCAGGGACAGGAGCAATCAGCCCCAGCATTTT. Its translation: CARDRSNQPQHF.